Below are 5 T cell receptor beta chains sequenced from a single sample in a study of vaccination and CD4 T cells after COVID-19. Their specific antigens are unknown. Treatment defined: roughly 10-day PBMC culture with coronavirus spike peptide pools or control peptides (ViraFEST assay). Cultured CD4+ T cells had their DNA profiled by the Oncomine TCR Beta short-read assay. From the PCR reads, TCRdb called clonotypes with MiXCR, one entry per CDR3 protein. The sample consists of 15,000 to 20,000 distinct CDR3 sequences, roughly 78% of them appearing once. The source material was CD4+ T cells from blood, cultured in vitro, sampled after SARS-CoV-2 vaccination. The receptors come from a human donor who received a COVID-19 vaccine.

The rearrangement links TRBV6-2 or TRBV6-3 to TRBJ2-5; D tentatively fits TRBD1 or TRBD2 (6 bases each). The CDR3 loop spans 16 amino acids. Germline lookup yields CDR1 MNHEY and CDR2 SVGEGT. The V end was cut by 8 bases, the J end by 4 bases, with 23 bases between. CDR3 in amino acids: CASLGLGGRIGETQYF. CDR3 in DNA: TGTGCCAGCTTGGGCCTGGGGGGCCGAATAGGAGAGACCCAGTACTTC.

J is TRBJ1-3 and V is TRBV20-1, with 9 bases matching TRBD1. With 0 bases clipped from V and 2 bases from J, the junction kept 5 bases outside the gene matches. Germline CDR1 reads DFQATT; CDR2 reads SNEGSKA (reference sequence). The CDR3 sequence is 16 residues long. In DNA, the CDR3 is TGCAGTGCTAGAGATCGGAGACAGGGGGCTGGAAACACCATATATTTT. Translating gives CSARDRRQGAGNTIYF.

The CDR3 nucleotides are TGTGCCAGCTCACCAAGGACAGAGAACTATGGCTACACCTTC. Encoded protein: CASSPRTENYGYTF. The chain employs TRBV18 and TRBJ1-2; D is possibly TRBD1 (6 bases). In germline, CDR1 is KGHSH, CDR2 LQKENI. V was shortened by 2 bases and J by 2 bases, with 9 bases between the two germline ends. The CDR3 length is 14 residues.

This chain joins TRBV10-3 and TRBJ1-6; D remains ambiguous. This CDR3 is 16 amino acids long. Deletions cut 6 bases from V and 5 bases from J, with 17 bases between. Per germline, CDR1 ENHRY and CDR2 SYGVKD. The CDR3 nucleotides are TGTGCCATCAGCTCTGGGCTTTTGAGAGATAATTCACCCCTCCACTTT. It encodes CAISSGLLRDNSPLHF.

A few counts support this clonotype. This chain links TRBV6-1 with TRBJ2-7; TRBD1 matches 12 bases. Germline CDR1 reads MNHNS; CDR2 reads SASEGT. V lost 4 bases to trimming and J lost 6 bases; unmatched junction nucleotides: 1. This CDR3 has 13 residues. The CDR3 spells CASSGDRGREQYF. The CDR3 DNA follows: TGTGCCAGCAGTGGGGACAGGGGGCGCGAGCAGTACTTC.